The 9 T cell receptor beta chains presented below share a single source sample, sequenced in a study of blood T cells in healthy people across ages. It was with a sample-barcoded 5' primer and a J-beta primer mix that a second PCR of roughly 6 to 11 cycles was run. One entry per CDR3 protein, called by TCRdb with MiXCR from the 5' RACE reads. The sample shows about 970,000 distinct CDR3 sequences, roughly half of them seen only once. Specimen: blood. These receptors originate from a woman in her fifties or sixties in good health.

The V and J genes are TRBV3-1 and TRBJ2-3; D unclear. The CDR3 sequence is 14 residues long. Trimming cost V 1 base and J 2 bases, with 7 bases left between them. CDR1 is LGHDT and CDR2 is YNNKEL in the germline V gene (reference sequence). This CDR3 reads CASSQAFNTDTQYF. The CDR3 DNA follows: TGTGCCAGCAGCCAAGCTTTCAACACAGATACGCAGTATTTT.

The V gene is TRBV29-1, the J gene TRBJ1-1; TRBD1 might be the D (6 bases). The CDR3 is 14 amino acids. Germline CDR1 and CDR2: SQVTM and ANQGSEA. The V end lost 4 bases, the J end lost 2 bases, and 14 bases lay between the germline ends. Written as DNA, the CDR3 is TGCAGCGTTGGCCGGGGGCAGGACAACACTGAAGCTTTCTTT. Protein sequence: CSVGRGQDNTEAFF.

CDR3: CASGAITGWRTYEQYF. The DNA of the CDR3 is TGTGCCAGCGGGGCTATAACAGGGTGGCGGACCTACGAGCAGTACTTC. The chain joins TRBV27 to TRBJ2-7, with D maybe TRBD1 (6 bases). The CDR3 is 16 amino acids. V lost 8 bases and J 2 bases, leaving 22 bases between the germline ends. Germline V gene lookup returns CDR1 MNHEY and CDR2 SMNVEV (reference sequence).

The CDR3 protein is CASSLVAAIGNQPQHF. The CDR3 nucleotides are TGTGCCAGCAGTTTAGTGGCAGCTATTGGCAATCAGCCCCAGCATTTT. This chain joins TRBV28 and TRBJ1-5, with D unresolved. The V end was cut by 2 bases, the J end by 2 bases, with 13 bases between. The germline V gene has CDR1 MDHEN and CDR2 SYDVKM. This CDR3 region has 16 residues.

Turning to this clonotype: Its ends do not fully match the called genes, so a read error is possible. The chain employs TRBV3-1 and TRBJ1-4; no definite D call. The CDR3 runs to 14 residues. Per germline, CDR1 LGHDT and CDR2 YNNKEL (reference sequence). This CDR3 reads CAGSQVSPNEKLFF. CDR3 DNA sequence: TGCGCCGGCAGCCAGGTTAGCCCAAATGAAAAACTGTTTTTT.

This sequence joins TRBV20-1 and TRBJ1-6; no firm D call. Germline V gives CDR1 DFQATT, CDR2 SNEGSKA (reference sequence). CDR3 length: 14 residues. V shed 3 bases and J shed 5 bases, with 11 bases lying between them. CDR3 sequence: CSASQQRDNSPLHF. As DNA, the CDR3 is TGCAGTGCTAGTCAACAGAGAGATAATTCACCCCTCCACTTT.

The rearrangement uses TRBV4-3 and TRBJ1-6; no firm D call. The CDR3 consists of 16 residues. V lost 0 bases, J lost 6 bases, and 12 bases lay in between. Germline V CDR1 and CDR2: LGHNA, YSLEER. CDR3 coding DNA: TGCGCCAGCAGCCAAGATGCCGACCCCCTTAATTCACCCCTCCACTTT. Residues: CASSQDADPLNSPLHF.

The chain is built from TRBV29-1 and TRBJ2-1; 8 bases are shared with TRBD2. There are 16 residues in the CDR3. Trimming took 3 bases from V and 1 from J; bases not matched to a gene: 8. CDR1 is SQVTM, CDR2 ANQGSEA, per germline. This chain's CDR3 is CSVELAGRPSYNEQFF. For the CDR3, the DNA is TGCAGCGTTGAGTTAGCGGGACGACCTTCCTACAATGAGCAGTTCTTC.

In its sample, this clonotype was seen once. V usage is TRBV29-1 and J usage is TRBJ2-5; the D is unclear. V dropped 8 bases and J dropped 0 bases, with 10 bases sitting between them. The CDR3 runs 12 residues. The germline V gene has CDR1 SQVTM and CDR2 ANQGSEA. In DNA form, the CDR3 reads TGCAGCATTATCCAGCACCAAGAGACCCAGTACTTC. Protein product: CSIIQHQETQYF.